This T cell receptor (beta chain) originates from a study of CD8+CD57+ T cells in acquired aplastic anemia. Profiling that covered TCR beta VDJ and CDR3 relied on genomic DNA as its template. TCRdb independently ran MiXCR on the reads; one entry per CDR3 protein. The sample includes 130,000 or so distinct CDR3 sequences, 58% of them seen just once. This clonotype was recorded at least ten times. Its antigen is as yet unknown. V was pared by 5 bases and J by 2 bases, with 8 bases between. CDR3 length equals 13 residues. In germline, CDR1 is SEHNR, CDR2 FQNEAQ (reference sequence). An expansion of CD8+CD57+ cells by flow cytometry had been shown in patients chosen for sequencing. Findings of the study overall: Researchers report that twenty-nine CD8+ CDR3 sequences appeared in both patients and controls.

The clonotype comes from a human donor with aplastic anemia. The chain recombines TRBV7-9 with TRBJ2-3; D is unresolved. The specimen sequenced was sorted CD4+, CD8+, or CD8+CD57+ T cells (not recorded which) from PBMCs. The CDR3 is CASSPPITDTQYF. CDR3 nucleotides: TGTGCCAGCAGCCCCCCGATCACAGATACGCAGTATTTT. The whole variable domain, remainder taken from reference TRBV7-9 and TRBJ2-3, is DTGVSQNPRHKITKRGQNVTFRCDPISEHNRLYWYRQTLGQGPEFLTYFQNEAQLEKSRLLSDRFSAERPKGSFSTLEIQRTEQGDSAMYLCASSPPITDTQYFGPGTRLTVL.